A selection of T cell receptor beta chains follows, all from one sample in a study of T cell changes during pregnancy in multiple sclerosis. The data were produced by immunoSEQ multiplex PCR, yet TCRdb's version contains in-frame clones alone and is incomplete. The table has about 32,000 clones, about 92% seen once. The sequenced sample was CD8+ T cells from peripheral blood mononuclear cells, obtained in the first trimester of pregnancy. The receptors stem from a female donor with multiple sclerosis, enrolled in a pregnancy study. Each CDR3 is given with its conserved first and last residue. Each record gives: CDR3 protein, CDR3 DNA, D gene, J gene, clone size, V gene. The D gene is left open where the match is weak. Clone size is given for some rows only: seen once, a few or many times, or a class if the clone is expanded.

cdr3_aa: CASSSGTVNTEAFF; cdr3_nt: TGTGCCAGCAGCTCCGGAACAGTCAACACTGAAGCTTTCTTT; d_call: .; j_call: TRBJ1-1; clone_size: .; v_call: TRBV7-9
cdr3_aa: CSVGLAGGFYEQFF; cdr3_nt: TGCAGCGTAGGACTAGCGGGAGGATTCTATGAGCAGTTCTTC; d_call: TRBD2; j_call: TRBJ2-1; clone_size: .; v_call: TRBV29-1
cdr3_aa: CASSLLSEFYGYTF; cdr3_nt: TGTGCCAGCAGTTTACTCTCAGAATTCTATGGCTACACCTTC; d_call: .; j_call: TRBJ1-2; clone_size: .; v_call: TRBV28
cdr3_aa: CASSQDFYEQYF; cdr3_nt: TGCGCCAGCAGCCAAGATTTTTATGAGCAGTACTTC; d_call: .; j_call: TRBJ2-7; clone_size: .; v_call: TRBV4-1
cdr3_aa: CAISLTGRGETQYF; cdr3_nt: TGTGCCATCAGTTTGACAGGGAGAGGAGAGACCCAGTACTTC; d_call: TRBD1; j_call: TRBJ2-5; clone_size: .; v_call: TRBV10-3
cdr3_aa: CASSPGTGWRVASYEQYF; cdr3_nt: TGCGCCAGCAGCCCAGGGACAGGGTGGCGGGTCGCCTCCTACGAGCAGTACTTC; d_call: TRBD1; j_call: TRBJ2-7; clone_size: .; v_call: TRBV5-1
cdr3_aa: CASSPNMASYEQYF; cdr3_nt: TGTGCCAGCAGCCCCAACATGGCCTCCTACGAGCAGTACTTC; d_call: .; j_call: TRBJ2-7; clone_size: .; v_call: TRBV5-8
cdr3_aa: CASRATPGEYSYNEQFF; cdr3_nt: TGTGCCAGCAGAGCTACCCCGGGGGAATACTCCTACAATGAGCAGTTCTTC; d_call: .; j_call: TRBJ2-1; clone_size: .; v_call: TRBV2
cdr3_aa: CASTSPLERELFF; cdr3_nt: TGTGCCAGCACGAGCCCCCTAGAGAGGGAGCTGTTTTTT; d_call: .; j_call: TRBJ2-2; clone_size: .; v_call: TRBV27
cdr3_aa: CASSQNTGLGDEQFF; cdr3_nt: TGCGCCAGCAGCCAAAATACAGGGCTCGGGGATGAGCAGTTCTTC; d_call: .; j_call: TRBJ2-1; clone_size: once; v_call: TRBV4-1
cdr3_aa: CASSQGWGRREQYF; cdr3_nt: TGCGCCAGCAGCCAAGGTTGGGGGCGCCGCGAGCAGTACTTC; d_call: .; j_call: TRBJ2-7; clone_size: .; v_call: TRBV4-1
cdr3_aa: CASSVDPGTNNEQFF; cdr3_nt: TGTGCCAGCAGCGTAGACCCCGGGACTAATAATGAGCAGTTCTTC; d_call: TRBD2; j_call: TRBJ2-1; clone_size: medium-sized; v_call: TRBV9
cdr3_aa: CASSLRGMGLYNEQFF; cdr3_nt: TGTGCCAGCAGTTTAAGGGGAATGGGCCTCTACAATGAGCAGTTCTTC; d_call: .; j_call: TRBJ2-1; clone_size: .; v_call: TRBV28
cdr3_aa: CASSQDRGGGDTQYF; cdr3_nt: TGTGCCAGCAGCCAAGATCGGGGCGGGGGGGATACGCAGTATTTT; d_call: TRBD2; j_call: TRBJ2-3; clone_size: .; v_call: TRBV4-2
cdr3_aa: CASSPQGGNQPQHF; cdr3_nt: TGTGCCAGCAGCCCCCAGGGGGGCAATCAGCCCCAGCATTTT; d_call: TRBD1; j_call: TRBJ1-5; clone_size: .; v_call: TRBV9
cdr3_aa: CASSLTSGRKETQYF; cdr3_nt: TGCGCCAGCAGCCTGACTAGCGGGCGGAAAGAGACCCAGTACTTC; d_call: TRBD2; j_call: TRBJ2-5; clone_size: .; v_call: TRBV10-2
cdr3_aa: CASSQVFLGGIDSGANVLTF; cdr3_nt: TGCGCCAGCAGCCAAGTGTTTCTTGGAGGGATAGACTCTGGGGCCAACGTCCTGACTTTC; d_call: .; j_call: TRBJ2-6; clone_size: once; v_call: TRBV4-3
cdr3_aa: CASSWGQGYEQYF; cdr3_nt: TGTGCCAGTAGCTGGGGACAGGGGTACGAGCAGTACTTC; d_call: TRBD1; j_call: TRBJ2-7; clone_size: .; v_call: TRBV19
cdr3_aa: CASSDSMASKPGELFF; cdr3_nt: TGCGCCAGCAGTGACTCGATGGCTAGCAAGCCCGGGGAGCTGTTTTTT; d_call: .; j_call: TRBJ2-2; clone_size: .; v_call: TRBV10-1
cdr3_aa: CASSQVGGTDTQYF; cdr3_nt: TGTGCCAGCAGCCAAGTAGGGGGCACAGATACGCAGTATTTT; d_call: .; j_call: TRBJ2-3; clone_size: once; v_call: TRBV4-2
cdr3_aa: CASSIDLGGESSYEQYF; cdr3_nt: TGTGCCAGTAGTATAGATCTCGGCGGAGAGTCCTCCTACGAGCAGTACTTC; d_call: .; j_call: TRBJ2-7; clone_size: .; v_call: TRBV19
cdr3_aa: CASSSKGDGYTF; cdr3_nt: TGTGCCAGCAGCAGTAAGGGGGACGGCTACACCTTC; d_call: .; j_call: TRBJ1-2; clone_size: .; v_call: TRBV7-9
cdr3_aa: CASSLGTGVSYEQYF; cdr3_nt: TGTGCCAGCAGTTTGGGGACAGGGGTCTCCTACGAGCAGTACTTC; d_call: TRBD1; j_call: TRBJ2-7; clone_size: .; v_call: TRBV27
cdr3_aa: CASSAGQGEWEQYF; cdr3_nt: TGCGCCAGCAGCGCCGGACAGGGTGAATGGGAGCAGTACTTC; d_call: TRBD1; j_call: TRBJ2-7; clone_size: .; v_call: TRBV5-1
cdr3_aa: CASSEGGLALNTGELFF; cdr3_nt: TGTGCCAGCAGTGAAGGAGGACTAGCCCTGAACACCGGGGAGCTGTTTTTT; d_call: TRBD2; j_call: TRBJ2-2; clone_size: .; v_call: TRBV2
cdr3_aa: CASSQSQGAYNEQFF; cdr3_nt: TGCGCCAGCAGCCAAAGTCAGGGGGCCTACAATGAGCAGTTCTTC; d_call: TRBD1; j_call: TRBJ2-1; clone_size: few; v_call: TRBV4-1
cdr3_aa: CASSPSTGNYEQYF; cdr3_nt: TGCGCCAGCAGCCCATCGACAGGAAACTACGAGCAGTACTTC; d_call: .; j_call: TRBJ2-7; clone_size: .; v_call: TRBV4-3
cdr3_aa: CASSLGMETGSYEQYF; cdr3_nt: TGTGCCAGCAGCTTAGGTATGGAGACAGGGTCCTACGAGCAGTACTTC; d_call: TRBD1; j_call: TRBJ2-7; clone_size: once; v_call: TRBV7-6
cdr3_aa: CASSRPTSGLQETQYF; cdr3_nt: TGTGCCAGCAGCCGCCCGACTAGCGGCCTCCAAGAGACCCAGTACTTC; d_call: TRBD2; j_call: TRBJ2-5; clone_size: .; v_call: TRBV9
cdr3_aa: CASSEWDRDDYGYTF; cdr3_nt: TGCGCCAGCAGCGAATGGGACAGGGACGACTATGGCTACACCTTC; d_call: TRBD1; j_call: TRBJ1-2; clone_size: .; v_call: TRBV5-1
cdr3_aa: CSVAGTPSGNEQYF; cdr3_nt: TGCAGCGTTGCCGGGACTCCCTCAGGGAACGAGCAGTACTTC; d_call: .; j_call: TRBJ2-7; clone_size: .; v_call: TRBV29-1
cdr3_aa: CASSLSPLAPVDEQFF; cdr3_nt: TGTGCCAGCAGTTTATCGCCTCTAGCGCCCGTCGATGAGCAGTTCTTC; d_call: .; j_call: TRBJ2-1; clone_size: .; v_call: TRBV27
cdr3_aa: CASSLGPIEKLFF; cdr3_nt: TGTGCCAGCAGTTTGGGGCCCATTGAAAAACTGTTTTTT; d_call: .; j_call: TRBJ1-4; clone_size: once; v_call: TRBV27
cdr3_aa: CASSLTTGSEKLFF; cdr3_nt: TGTGCCAGCAGTTTAACGACAGGGAGTGAAAAACTGTTTTTT; d_call: TRBD1; j_call: TRBJ1-4; clone_size: medium-sized; v_call: TRBV27
cdr3_aa: CASSQETSGSLQTQYF; cdr3_nt: TGTGCCAGCAGTCAAGAAACTAGCGGGAGTTTACAGACCCAGTACTTC; d_call: TRBD2; j_call: TRBJ2-5; clone_size: once; v_call: TRBV27
cdr3_aa: CASSHLGSVGVGETQYF; cdr3_nt: TGCGCCAGCAGCCACCTAGGATCAGTGGGAGTGGGTGAGACCCAGTACTTC; d_call: .; j_call: TRBJ2-5; clone_size: .; v_call: TRBV4-3
cdr3_aa: CASSLQGATDTQYF; cdr3_nt: TGTGCCAGCAGTTTACAGGGGGCTACAGATACGCAGTATTTT; d_call: TRBD1; j_call: TRBJ2-3; clone_size: .; v_call: TRBV7-8
cdr3_aa: CASRPGSTQYF; cdr3_nt: TGTGCCAGCAGGCCCGGGAGTACGCAGTATTTT; d_call: .; j_call: TRBJ2-3; clone_size: .; v_call: TRBV28
cdr3_aa: CASMLTSGVYNEQFF; cdr3_nt: TGTGCCAGCATGTTGACTAGCGGGGTCTACAATGAGCAGTTCTTC; d_call: TRBD2; j_call: TRBJ2-1; clone_size: .; v_call: TRBV6-5